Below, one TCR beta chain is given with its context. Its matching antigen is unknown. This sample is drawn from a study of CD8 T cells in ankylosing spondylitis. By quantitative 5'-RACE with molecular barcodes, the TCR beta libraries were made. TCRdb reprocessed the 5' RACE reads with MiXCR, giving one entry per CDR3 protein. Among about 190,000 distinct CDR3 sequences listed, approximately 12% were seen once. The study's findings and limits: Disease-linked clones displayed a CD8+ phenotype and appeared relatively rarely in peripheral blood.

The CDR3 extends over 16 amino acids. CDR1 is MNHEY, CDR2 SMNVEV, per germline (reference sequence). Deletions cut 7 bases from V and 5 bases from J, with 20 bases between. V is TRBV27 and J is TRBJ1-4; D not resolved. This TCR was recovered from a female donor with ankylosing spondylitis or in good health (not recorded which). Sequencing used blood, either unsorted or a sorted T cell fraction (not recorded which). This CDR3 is CASKPLKADPNEKLFF. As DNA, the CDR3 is TGTGCCAGCAAACCATTGAAGGCCGACCCCAATGAAAAACTGTTTTTT.